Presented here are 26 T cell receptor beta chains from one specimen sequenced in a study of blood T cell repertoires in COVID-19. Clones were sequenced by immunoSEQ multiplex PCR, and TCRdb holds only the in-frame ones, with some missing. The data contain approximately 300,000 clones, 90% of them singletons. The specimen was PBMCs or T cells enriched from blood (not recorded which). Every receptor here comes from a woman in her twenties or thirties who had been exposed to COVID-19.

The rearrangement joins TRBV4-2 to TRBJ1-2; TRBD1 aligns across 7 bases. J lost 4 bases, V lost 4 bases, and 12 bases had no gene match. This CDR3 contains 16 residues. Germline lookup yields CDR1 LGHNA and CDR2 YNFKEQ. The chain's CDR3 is CASSPRQGILSYGYTF. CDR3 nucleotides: TGTGCCAGCAGCCCCCGACAGGGCATTCTGAGCTATGGCTACACCTTC.

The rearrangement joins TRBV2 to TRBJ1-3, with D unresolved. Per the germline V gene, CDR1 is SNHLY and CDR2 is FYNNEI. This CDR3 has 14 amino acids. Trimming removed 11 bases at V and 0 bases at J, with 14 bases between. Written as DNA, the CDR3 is TGTGCCGTCCGGCCTCGGGACTCTGGAAACACCATATATTTT. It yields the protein CAVRPRDSGNTIYF.

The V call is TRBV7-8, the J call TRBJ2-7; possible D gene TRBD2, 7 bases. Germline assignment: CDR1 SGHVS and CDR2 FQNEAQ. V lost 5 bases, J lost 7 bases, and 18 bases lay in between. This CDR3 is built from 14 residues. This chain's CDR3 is CASSTRAGAHEQYF. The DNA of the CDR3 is TGTGCCAGCAGCACCCGGGCGGGGGCGCATGAGCAGTACTTC.

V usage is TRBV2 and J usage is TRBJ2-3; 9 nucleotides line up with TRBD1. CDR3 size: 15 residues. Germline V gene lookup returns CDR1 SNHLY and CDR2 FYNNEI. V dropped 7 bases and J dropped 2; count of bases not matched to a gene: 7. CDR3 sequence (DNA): TGTGCCAGCAATAAGGGACAGGGAAACACAGATACGCAGTATTTT. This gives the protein CASNKGQGNTDTQYF.

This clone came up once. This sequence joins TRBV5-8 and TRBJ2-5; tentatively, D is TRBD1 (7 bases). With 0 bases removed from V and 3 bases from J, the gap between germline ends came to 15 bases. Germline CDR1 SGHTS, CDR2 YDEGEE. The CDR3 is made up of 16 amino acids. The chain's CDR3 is CASSLGLGGGEETQYF. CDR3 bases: TGTGCCAGCAGCTTGGGCTTAGGGGGCGGGGAAGAGACCCAGTACTTC.

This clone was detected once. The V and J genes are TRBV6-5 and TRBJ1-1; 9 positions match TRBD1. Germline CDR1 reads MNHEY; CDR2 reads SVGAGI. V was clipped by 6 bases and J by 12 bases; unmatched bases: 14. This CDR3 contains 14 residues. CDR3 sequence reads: CASSRGSGTGNSFF. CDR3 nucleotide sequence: TGTGCCAGCAGCCGTGGTTCCGGGACAGGGAATTCTTTCTTT.

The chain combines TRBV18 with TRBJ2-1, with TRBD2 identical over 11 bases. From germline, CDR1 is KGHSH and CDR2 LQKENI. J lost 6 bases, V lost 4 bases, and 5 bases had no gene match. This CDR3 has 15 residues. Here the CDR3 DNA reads TGTGCCAGCTCACTACTAGCGGGGGTAGGCAATGAGCAGTTCTTC. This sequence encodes CASSLLAGVGNEQFF.

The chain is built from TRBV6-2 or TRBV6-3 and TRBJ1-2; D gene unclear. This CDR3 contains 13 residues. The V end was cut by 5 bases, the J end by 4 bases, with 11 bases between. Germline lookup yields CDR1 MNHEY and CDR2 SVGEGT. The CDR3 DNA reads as TGTGCCAGCAGTCCCCGGGATGTCTATGGCTACACCTTC. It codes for CASSPRDVYGYTF.

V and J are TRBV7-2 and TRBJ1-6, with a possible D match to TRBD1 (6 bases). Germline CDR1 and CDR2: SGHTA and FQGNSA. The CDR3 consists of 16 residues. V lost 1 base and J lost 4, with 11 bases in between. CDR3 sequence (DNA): TGTGCCAGCAGCTTAGTCGGGACAATTTATAATTCACCCCTCCACTTT. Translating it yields CASSLVGTIYNSPLHF.

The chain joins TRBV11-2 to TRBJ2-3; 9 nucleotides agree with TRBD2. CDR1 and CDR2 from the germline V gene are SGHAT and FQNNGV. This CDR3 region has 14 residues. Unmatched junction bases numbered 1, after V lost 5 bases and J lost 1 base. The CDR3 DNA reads TGTGCCAGCAGCAGACTAGCGGGCACAGATACGCAGTATTTT. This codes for CASSRLAGTDTQYF. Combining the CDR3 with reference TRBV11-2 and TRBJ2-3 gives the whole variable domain EAGVAQSPRYKIIEKRQSVAFWCNPISGHATLYWYQQILGQGPKLLIQFQNNGVVDDSQLPKDRFSAERLKGVDSTLKIQPAKLEDSAVYLCASSRLAGTDTQYFGPGTRLTVL.

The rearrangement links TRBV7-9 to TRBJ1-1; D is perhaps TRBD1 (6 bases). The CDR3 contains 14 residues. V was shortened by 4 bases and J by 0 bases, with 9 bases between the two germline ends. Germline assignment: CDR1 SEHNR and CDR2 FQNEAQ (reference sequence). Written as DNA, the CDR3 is TGTGCCAGCAGCTCTACAGGGTTGAACACTGAAGCTTTCTTT. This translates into CASSSTGLNTEAFF.

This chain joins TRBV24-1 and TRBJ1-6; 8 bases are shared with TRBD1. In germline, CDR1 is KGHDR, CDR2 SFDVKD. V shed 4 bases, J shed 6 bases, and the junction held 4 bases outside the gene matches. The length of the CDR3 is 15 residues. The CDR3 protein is CATSEHRGGNSPLHF. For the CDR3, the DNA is TGTGCCACCAGTGAGCACAGGGGGGGTAATTCACCCCTCCACTTT.

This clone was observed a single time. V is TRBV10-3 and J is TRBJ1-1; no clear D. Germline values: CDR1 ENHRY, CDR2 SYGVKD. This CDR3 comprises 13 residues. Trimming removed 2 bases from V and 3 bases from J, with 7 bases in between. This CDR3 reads CAISETLDTEAFF. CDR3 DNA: TGTGCCATCAGTGAGACCTTAGACACTGAAGCTTTCTTT.

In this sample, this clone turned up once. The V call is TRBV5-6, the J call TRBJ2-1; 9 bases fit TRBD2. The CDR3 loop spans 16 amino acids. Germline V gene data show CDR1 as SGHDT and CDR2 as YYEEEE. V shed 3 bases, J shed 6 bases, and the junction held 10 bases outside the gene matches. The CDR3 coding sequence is TGTGCCAGCAGCTGGAACCCGGGACTAGCCCCCAATGAGCAGTTCTTC. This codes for CASSWNPGLAPNEQFF. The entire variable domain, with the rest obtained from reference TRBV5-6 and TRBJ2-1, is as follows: DAGVTQSPTHLIKTRGQQVTLRCSPKSGHDTVSWYQQALGQGPQFIFQYYEEEERQRGNFPDRFSGHQFPNYSSELNVNALLLGDSALYLCASSWNPGLAPNEQFFGPGTRLTVL.

In DNA form, the CDR3 reads TGTGCCAGCAGCTTGGAGCTGAGGGAGACCCAGTACTTC. Translation: CASSLELRETQYF. This chain links TRBV5-4 with TRBJ2-5; D remains unclear. CDR1 is SGHNT, CDR2 YYREEE, per germline (reference sequence). The germline V and J ends were trimmed by 0 bases and 5 bases, with 8 bases remaining between them. The CDR3 length is 13 residues.

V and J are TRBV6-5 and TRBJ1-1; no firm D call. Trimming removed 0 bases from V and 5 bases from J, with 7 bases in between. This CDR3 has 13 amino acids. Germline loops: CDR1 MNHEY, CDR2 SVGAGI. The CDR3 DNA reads TGTGCCAGCAGTTACTCGGCGGGAACTGAAGCTTTCTTT. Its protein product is CASSYSAGTEAFF.

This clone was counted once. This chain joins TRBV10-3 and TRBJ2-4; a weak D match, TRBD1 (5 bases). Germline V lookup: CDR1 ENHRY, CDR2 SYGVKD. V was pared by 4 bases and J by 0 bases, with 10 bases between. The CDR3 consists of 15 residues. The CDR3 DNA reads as TGTGCCATCAGTGGTGGACAACTAGCCAAAAACATTCAGTACTTC. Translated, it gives CAISGGQLAKNIQYF.

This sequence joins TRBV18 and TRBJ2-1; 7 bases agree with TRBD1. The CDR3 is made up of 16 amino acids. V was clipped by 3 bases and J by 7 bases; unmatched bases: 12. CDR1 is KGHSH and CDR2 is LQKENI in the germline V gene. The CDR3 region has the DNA TGTGCCAGCTCACCCCCGGGACAGATAATGGTGAATGAGCAGTTCTTC. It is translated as CASSPPGQIMVNEQFF.

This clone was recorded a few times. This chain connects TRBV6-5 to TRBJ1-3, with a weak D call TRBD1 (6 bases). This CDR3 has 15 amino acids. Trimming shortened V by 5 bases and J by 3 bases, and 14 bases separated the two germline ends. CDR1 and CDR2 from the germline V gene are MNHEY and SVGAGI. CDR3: CASSLTGWYGNTIYF. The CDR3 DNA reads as TGTGCCAGCAGTCTAACAGGGTGGTATGGAAACACCATATATTTT.

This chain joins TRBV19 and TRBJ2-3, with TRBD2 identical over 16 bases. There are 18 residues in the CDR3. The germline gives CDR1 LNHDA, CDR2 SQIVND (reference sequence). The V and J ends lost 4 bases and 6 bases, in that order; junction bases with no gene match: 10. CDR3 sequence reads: CASSTPGTSGGARDTQYF. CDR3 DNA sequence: TGTGCCAGTAGTACCCCGGGGACTAGCGGGGGGGCCCGGGATACGCAGTATTTT.

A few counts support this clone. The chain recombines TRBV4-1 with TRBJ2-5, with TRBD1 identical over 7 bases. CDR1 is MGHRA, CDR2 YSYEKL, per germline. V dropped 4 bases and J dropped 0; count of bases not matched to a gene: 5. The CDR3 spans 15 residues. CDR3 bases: TGCGCCAGCAGCCGGATAGACAGGGACCAAGAGACCCAGTACTTC. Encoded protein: CASSRIDRDQETQYF.

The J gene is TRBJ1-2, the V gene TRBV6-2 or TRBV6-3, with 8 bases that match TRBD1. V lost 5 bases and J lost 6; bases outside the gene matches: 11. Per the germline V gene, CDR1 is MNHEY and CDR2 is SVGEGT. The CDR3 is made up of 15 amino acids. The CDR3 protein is CASSRRQGSFDGYTF. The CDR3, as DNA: TGTGCCAGCAGTAGAAGACAGGGGAGCTTCGATGGCTACACCTTC.

The CDR3 sequence: CASSFRENYGYTF. CDR3 in DNA: TGTGCCAGCAGTTTTCGGGAGAACTATGGCTACACCTTC. The chain employs TRBV12-3 or TRBV12-4 and TRBJ1-2, with D unresolved. The CDR3 covers 13 residues. The germline V and J ends were trimmed by 3 bases and 2 bases, with 7 bases remaining between them.

In DNA, the CDR3 is TGCGCCAGCAGGACAGGGGAAAACACTGAAGCTTTCTTT. As protein: CASRTGENTEAFF. The chain links TRBV5-1 to TRBJ1-1; 8 positions agree with TRBD1. CDR1 is SGHRS and CDR2 is YFSETQ in the germline V gene. With 5 bases clipped from V and 2 bases from J, the junction kept 2 bases outside the gene matches. The CDR3 has 13 amino acids.

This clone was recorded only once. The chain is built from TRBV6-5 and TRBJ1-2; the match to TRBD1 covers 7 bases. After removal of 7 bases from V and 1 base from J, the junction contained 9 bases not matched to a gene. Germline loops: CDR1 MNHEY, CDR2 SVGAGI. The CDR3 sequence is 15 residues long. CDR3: CASTTGDPFNYGYTF. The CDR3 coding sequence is TGTGCCAGCACTACAGGGGACCCCTTTAACTATGGCTACACCTTC.

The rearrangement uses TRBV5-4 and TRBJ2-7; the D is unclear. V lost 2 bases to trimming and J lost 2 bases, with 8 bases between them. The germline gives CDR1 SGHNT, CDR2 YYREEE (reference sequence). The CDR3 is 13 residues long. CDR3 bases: TGTGCCAGCAGCTTCCAGAAACCCTACGAGCAGTACTTC. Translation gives CASSFQKPYEQYF.